This T cell receptor (beta chain) was obtained from a study of cytomegalovirus exposure and HLA in healthy donors (dated 2017 in TCRdb). For context, the study as a whole: In an earlier analysis of under 750 of the donors, around 290 Gb of sequence data and 117 million unique TCR beta sequences from about 179 million T cells were reported. An early release that covered approximately 600 HLA-typed donors contained around 300 gigabases of sequencing data and around 80 million unique TCR sequences. Of the 398 genotyped donors, approximately 83% fell in the genetic ancestry cluster associated with self-reported Caucasian donors. The study was designed to test whether signatures of past pathogen exposure could be identified by cataloging public T cell receptors. The study used immunosequencing to profile the T cell repertoires of several hundred subjects and linked those repertoires to cytomegalovirus serostatus. In addition to the first cohort of approximately 650 subjects, a separate validation cohort of under 150 different subjects was used. To predict cytomegalovirus infection status, the study brought together high-throughput TCR immunosequencing, statistical association of individual TCRs with disease status, and machine learning. A later analysis re-examined previously published TCR beta repertoires from more than 600 donors and added high-resolution HLA genotyping to investigate patterns of TCR occurrence. Rather than using new phenotypic data, the later analysis identified candidate immune exposures from TCR beta sequences and from how often those sequences occurred across donors. To decide whether each TCR beta V gene segment behaved as functional or pseudogenic, an earlier analysis of fewer than 750 of the donors relied on high-throughput TCR beta sequencing. Donor age, sex, ethnicity and CMV serostatus were compiled alongside the repertoire data. A later genetic analysis took genome-wide SNP genotypes for about 55% of the 666 donors and used that subset as a discovery cohort. All discovery cohort repertoires had been generated using a single sequencing platform. HLA typing covered class I and class II loci at four-digit resolution. The number of donors typed differed by locus, with roughly 620-630 for A, B, C, DRB1 and DQB1, more than 500 for DQA1, over 600 for DPA1, and some 450 for DPB1. Roughly five DR-DQ haplotypes were treated as single units for association and clustering because of strong linkage in the cohort. Among about 410 genotyped donors of the cohort, an average of roughly 230,000 unique TCR beta nucleotide sequences was sequenced per donor, of which about 20% were non-productive. General study outcomes and caveats: A cluster of highly shared sequence variants was judged likely to represent a technical artifact of the sequencing pipeline. Several of the top co-occurrence clusters appeared to be linked to parvovirus B19, influenza, CMV and Epstein-Barr virus, according to a later analysis. In a later analysis, some 17,000 TCR beta sequences were associated with specific HLA alleles at a false discovery rate of 0.05. A further reported finding was that TCR beta sequences accurately predicted the HLA-A and HLA-B alleles for most subjects in the first cohort. In a later genetic analysis, fewer N-insertions in productive TCRs were reported among donors in an Asian-associated ancestry cluster than the 666-donor mean. The authors suggested that the approach could potentially be generalized to other disease states and immunological phenotypes. Strong co-occurrence of HLA alleles, especially DR and DQ, made assigning TCR associations to individual alleles difficult. An earlier analysis of roughly 570 of the donors showed that most TCR beta V segments appeared in productive rearrangements either about 90% or about 30% of the time, which broadly matched IMGT annotations. Three of the identified cytomegalovirus-associated TCR beta chains were confirmed in vitro to be specific for cytomegalovirus antigens. The study listed approximately 150 TCR beta chains as associated with cytomegalovirus. The 87-base-pair reads could not distinguish some IMGT-functional V segments, including TRBV6-2 and TRBV6-3, so those segments were excluded. Around 16 rarely observed V segments, including chromosome 9 orphons, were excluded from the earlier analysis of approximately 500 of the donors because counts were too low. Roughly uniform sequencing depth across donors was assumed in presence/absence analyses, although this assumption may not hold. V-gene and J-gene trimming of TCR beta chains was associated with a missense DCLRE1C variant in a later genetic analysis, and the association was replicated in an independent cohort. In both the original and validation cohorts, the classifier was reported to diagnose cytomegalovirus status with high specificity and sensitivity. While some public TCRs were present in many individuals, most TCR sequences turned up only very rarely across donors. Linkage disequilibrium might explain the correlated functional status among segregating V segments, but an unknown experimental factor could not be ruled out. Compared with equally common non-associated chains, HLA-associated TCR beta chains in a later analysis were more clonally expanded and had lower generation probabilities. Because some donors lacked HLA typing at each locus, the association tests relied only on the typed subset. CMV serostatus was the only immune exposure information available for the cohort. According to a later analysis, TCR association rates differed among HLA loci, with DRB1 alleles showing the most associated TCRs and HLA-C alleles showing the fewest. A later analysis found that most CMV-associated TCR beta chains appeared HLA-restricted, with HLA associations seemingly driven largely by CMV exposure. The cohort was sequenced for TCR beta chains only, and without alpha or paired-chain data the features that could be detected were limited.

The cohort comprised some 700 healthy bone marrow donors. All cohort members were sampled while nominally healthy, although unrecorded immune exposures were likely present. The donor was CMV seronegative and was included in the group of a few hundred seronegative cohort members. A peripheral blood sample was collected from each donor, and TCR beta sequencing was performed on peripheral blood mononuclear cells. Genomic DNA was extracted from the blood cell samples with the Qiagen DNeasy Blood Extraction Kit. Library generation was performed with the immunoSEQ multiplex PCR assay. For the multiplex PCR, a mixture combining 60 forward primers for TCR Vbeta segments and 13 reverse primers for TCR Jbeta segments was used. The CDR3 region of rearranged TCR beta genes was amplified from genomic DNA by a multiplex PCR assay. The amplified TCR beta libraries were sequenced on the Illumina HiSeq System as 87-base-pair reads. The study's own analysis went as follows. A later analysis counted about 80 million unique TCR beta chains across the 600 to 850 repertoires, and roughly 10 million of these chains were shared by at least two donors. A nearest-neighbor algorithm error-corrected the raw reads and collapsed the reads into unique sequences, merging closely related sequences to remove PCR and sequencing errors. To assign V, D and J gene segments, CDR3 sequences were aligned to IMGT reference sequences. For a sequence to be retained, a match of at least six nucleotides to both a V gene segment and a J gene segment was required. A rearrangement was called productive if the CDR3 had no stop codons and remained in frame with V and J, and every other rearrangement was called non-productive. CDR3 was defined by IMGT convention, running from the second conserved V-encoded cysteine to the conserved J-encoded phenylalanine. In an earlier analysis of roughly 580 of the donors, sequences lacking an unambiguous match to a single V gene segment were excluded. In an earlier analysis of approximately 610 of the donors, V segments were called functional above 56.7% productive rearrangements and were called segregating when the between-donor standard deviation exceeded 5%. To diagnose cytomegalovirus status from the catalog of TCR beta chain sequences, a statistical classification framework was built. V and J gene assignment, in a later analysis, came from comparing TCR nucleotide sequences with IMGT/GENE-DB human TR gene sequences. A later analysis assigned CDR3 sequences and most-parsimonious VDJ recombination scenarios with the TCRdist pipeline. In a later analysis, each TCR beta chain was defined by its CDR3 amino acid sequence together with its V-gene family, and reads lacking a unique V-gene family were excluded. As a way to deal with suspected cross-contamination and a sequencing artifact, a later analysis dropped 450 to 600 nucleotide sequences that were highly shared and had low generation probability. For each public chain, a later analysis derived a clonal expansion index from normalized ranks of inferred template counts within each repertoire. In a later analysis, generation probabilities were computed using a VDJ recombination model fitted to out-of-frame rearrangements, and the results were checked against IGoR. In a later analysis, TCR-TCR, TCR-HLA and TCR-CMV co-occurrence was scored with hypergeometric tests, and a repertoire-size bias correction was applied to TCR pairs. A later analysis estimated false discovery rates by permuting HLA or CMV assignments 20 times. A later analysis grouped co-occurring TCRs with DBSCAN, adding TCRdist sequence similarity when clustering within HLA-allele-positive subsets. Co-occurrence clustering excluded repertoires with fewer than 30,000 or more than 120,000 public chains, plus five with anomalous nucleotide sharing. TCRdb's version of the immuneACCESS table is confined to in-frame rearrangements and falls short of the full clone set. An unresolved V gene accounts for under half of the shortfall where checked; the remainder is of unknown origin. Clone size and the V and J calls come from that table; the DNA yielded D and trimming. Present in this sample are under 150,000 clones, 65% to 85% of which were seen just once. Approximately 2.4% of the sample belongs to the ten largest clones.

As to this clone: It lacks a known antigen. One base away there is no much larger clone; base qualities are not given. Other DNA sequences in the sample encode the same CDR3.

At the junction V is shortened by 0 bases and J by 2 bases; bases outside the gene matches: 0. In the germline V gene, CDR1 corresponds to SGDLS and CDR2 to YYNGEE. The CDR3 numbers 14 residues from cysteine through phenylalanine. Only the CDR3 portion is preserved as DNA: 42 bases, with reading frame beginning at the first base. Specimen: PBMCs. The receptor was derived from a male donor in good health and CMV-seronegative. The rearrangement combines TRBV9 with TRBJ2-7, with TRBD1 matching 9 junction bases. CDR3 region: CASSVGQGAYEQYF. The DNA sequence is as follows: TGTGCCAGCAGCGTAGGACAGGGGGCCTACGAGCAGTACTTC.